This T cell receptor (beta chain) emerged from a study of blood T cell repertoires in COVID-19. As for the study in general: Samples of COVID-19 (acute and convalescent) were obtained from the United States, Italy and Spain. T cells, B-cell-depleted T cells, or PBMCs supplied cDNA or gDNA.

Enrolled during active infection, Seattle patients were then followed longitudinally. The data were produced by immunoSEQ multiplex PCR, yet TCRdb's version contains in-frame clones alone and is incomplete. The table shows 200,000 or so clones, with roughly 84% occurring only once. This receptor was obtained from a person aged 65 to 79 with COVID-19, enrolled during active disease. The sample was peripheral blood.

The CDR3 DNA is TGTGCCAGCAGTTCTCCCAGCGGGAATGAGCAGTTCTTC. Protein sequence: CASSSPSGNEQFF. The chain recombines TRBV28 with TRBJ2-1; a weak D match, TRBD2 (6 bases). V was pared by 4 bases and J by 7 bases, with 11 bases between. Germline CDR1 is MDHEN and CDR2 is SYDVKM. The CDR3 has 13 amino acids.